This is a list of T cell receptor beta chains from one sample in a study of sequential checkpoint blockade in melanoma. Some clones are missing from TCRdb's copy, which holds only in-frame ones; the method was immunoSEQ multiplex PCR. The sample shows approximately 11,000 clones, roughly 76% of them seen only once. This specimen consisted of CD8+ T cells sorted from blood (inferred from file names), obtained from a patient given nivolumab and ipilimumab in sequence. These TCRs come from a human donor with melanoma. The CDR3 runs from the conserved cysteine through the conserved F or W. D genes are given only for firm matches. Part of the rows lack a size; the others show once, few, many or a class for expanded clones.

CDR3: CASSLNIQNIQYF; DNA: TGTGCCAGCAGCTTAAATATCCAAAACATTCAGTACTTC; size: NA; D: NA; V: TRBV7-9; J: TRBJ2-4
CDR3: CASTTSWTGELFF; DNA: TGTGCCAGCACGACTAGTTGGACCGGGGAGCTGTTTTTT; size: NA; D: NA; V: TRBV14; J: TRBJ2-2
CDR3: CATTQGTTEAFF; DNA: TGTGCCACCACTCAGGGAACCACTGAAGCTTTCTTT; size: NA; D: NA; V: TRBV15; J: TRBJ1-1
CDR3: CASSIRQGGYTF; DNA: TGTGCCAGTAGTATCAGACAGGGGGGCTACACCTTC; size: NA; D: TRBD1; V: TRBV19; J: TRBJ1-2
CDR3: CASSSQVDGYTF; DNA: TGTGCCAGCAGCTCCCAGGTGGATGGCTACACCTTC; size: NA; D: NA; V: TRBV9; J: TRBJ1-2
CDR3: CASSFYVGRGYNEQFF; DNA: TGCGCCAGCAGCTTCTATGTAGGTCGAGGCTACAATGAGCAGTTCTTC; size: NA; D: NA; V: TRBV4-1; J: TRBJ2-1
CDR3: CASSLRQADTQYF; DNA: TGTGCCAGCAGCCTACGACAAGCAGATACGCAGTATTTT; size: NA; D: NA; V: TRBV7-3; J: TRBJ2-3
CDR3: CASSMGQGEFYEQYF; DNA: TGTGCCAGTAGTATGGGACAGGGTGAATTCTACGAGCAGTACTTC; size: NA; D: TRBD1; V: TRBV19; J: TRBJ2-7
CDR3: CASKGQGVNEQYF; DNA: TGTGCCAGCAAAGGCCAGGGGGTCAACGAGCAGTACTTC; size: NA; D: TRBD1; V: TRBV27; J: TRBJ2-7
CDR3: CASSIKQRGSYNEQFF; DNA: TGTGCCAGTAGTATAAAGCAAAGGGGCAGCTACAATGAGCAGTTCTTC; size: NA; D: NA; V: TRBV19; J: TRBJ2-1
CDR3: CASSKTVQETQYF; DNA: TGTGCTAGCAGCAAGACAGTCCAAGAGACCCAGTACTTC; size: NA; D: NA; V: TRBV7-7; J: TRBJ2-5
CDR3: CASSLTRGNYEQYF; DNA: TGTGCCAGCAGCTTAACCAGGGGGAATTACGAGCAGTACTTC; size: NA; D: TRBD1; V: TRBV7-8; J: TRBJ2-7
CDR3: CASSLEGARKDTQYF; DNA: TGTGCCAGCAGTTTAGAGGGGGCGCGGAAAGATACGCAGTATTTT; size: once; D: TRBD1; V: TRBV27; J: TRBJ2-3
CDR3: CASSERLAVNNEQFF; DNA: TGTGCCAGTAGTGAACGGCTAGCGGTGAACAATGAGCAGTTCTTC; size: NA; D: TRBD2; V: TRBV2; J: TRBJ2-1
CDR3: CAIQDRLWGTGELFF; DNA: TGTGCCATACAAGACAGGCTATGGGGTACCGGGGAGCTGTTTTTT; size: NA; D: NA; V: TRBV19; J: TRBJ2-2
CDR3: CASSSLRTGGGTEAFF; DNA: TGTGCCAGCAGTTCCCTCCGGACAGGGGGCGGGACTGAAGCTTTCTTT; size: NA; D: TRBD1; V: TRBV27; J: TRBJ1-1
CDR3: CASSSRLAGESYEQYF; DNA: TGTGCCAGCAGCTCCCGACTAGCGGGGGAGTCCTACGAGCAGTACTTC; size: NA; D: TRBD2; V: TRBV7-6; J: TRBJ2-7
CDR3: CASSVGPENTEAFF; DNA: TGTGCCAGCAGCGTGGGCCCGGAGAACACTGAAGCTTTCTTT; size: NA; D: NA; V: TRBV7-9; J: TRBJ1-1
CDR3: CASSLQDQPQHF; DNA: TGTGCCAGTAGTTTACAGGATCAGCCCCAGCATTTT; size: NA; D: NA; V: TRBV19; J: TRBJ1-5
CDR3: CASSAYRSEQYF; DNA: TGTGCCAGCAGCGCCTACAGGAGCGAGCAGTACTTC; size: few; D: NA; V: TRBV7-9; J: TRBJ2-7
CDR3: CASLTVQETQYF; DNA: TGTGCCAGCCTGACAGTACAAGAGACCCAGTACTTC; size: NA; D: NA; V: TRBV7-9; J: TRBJ2-5
CDR3: CASSQDAPGGRTGELFF; DNA: TGCGCCAGCAGCCAAGATGCGCCGGGGGGCCGTACCGGGGAGCTGTTTTTT; size: medium-sized; D: NA; V: TRBV4-3; J: TRBJ2-2
CDR3: CATSRDREGHNEQFF; DNA: TGTGCCACCAGCAGAGATCGGGAGGGCCATAATGAGCAGTTCTTC; size: NA; D: TRBD2; V: TRBV15; J: TRBJ2-1
CDR3: CSVESPTGTGGNEQFF; DNA: TGCAGCGTTGAAAGTCCGACCGGGACAGGGGGCAATGAGCAGTTCTTC; size: NA; D: TRBD1; V: TRBV29-1; J: TRBJ2-1
CDR3: CASSQGAGRAYEQYF; DNA: TGTGCCAGCAGCCAAGGGGCGGGGAGGGCCTACGAGCAGTACTTC; size: NA; D: TRBD2; V: TRBV4-2; J: TRBJ2-7
CDR3: CASSLDRASNQPQHF; DNA: TGTGCCAGCAGCTTAGACAGGGCTAGCAATCAGCCCCAGCATTTT; size: few; D: NA; V: TRBV7-8; J: TRBJ1-5
CDR3: CASSPPGRGLSTEAFF; DNA: TGTGCCAGCAGTCCCCCGGGAAGGGGGCTCAGCACTGAAGCTTTCTTT; size: NA; D: TRBD1; V: TRBV28; J: TRBJ1-1
CDR3: CASNSIAGGSEQFF; DNA: TGTGCCAGTAACTCGATAGCGGGAGGGAGCGAGCAGTTCTTC; size: NA; D: TRBD2; V: TRBV19; J: TRBJ2-1
CDR3: CAWSVRGTPLLHNEQFF; DNA: TGTGCCTGGAGTGTACGGGGTACACCTCTATTACACAATGAGCAGTTCTTC; size: once; D: NA; V: TRBV30; J: TRBJ2-1
CDR3: CASSQWTGVNEQFF; DNA: TGTGCCAGCAGTCAGTGGACAGGAGTAAATGAGCAGTTCTTC; size: NA; D: TRBD1; V: TRBV6-1; J: TRBJ2-1
CDR3: CASSPTQGSNQPQHF; DNA: TGTGCCAGCAGTCCGACGCAGGGTAGCAATCAGCCCCAGCATTTT; size: NA; D: NA; V: TRBV27; J: TRBJ1-5
CDR3: CASSFPQGRPQHF; DNA: TGTGCCAGCAGTTTCCCACAGGGTCGGCCCCAGCATTTT; size: NA; D: NA; V: TRBV28; J: TRBJ1-5
CDR3: CAAGLGNQPQHF; DNA: TGTGCCGCGGGTTTGGGCAATCAGCCCCAGCATTTT; size: few; D: NA; V: TRBV28; J: TRBJ1-5
CDR3: CASSLEMGQGYEQYF; DNA: TGTGCCAGCAGCTTAGAAATGGGACAGGGCTACGAGCAGTACTTC; size: few; D: TRBD1; V: TRBV7-2; J: TRBJ2-7
CDR3: CASRGVEGAWDTEAFF; DNA: TGTGCCAGCAGGGGGGTCGAGGGGGCCTGGGATACTGAAGCTTTCTTT; size: NA; D: TRBD1; V: TRBV7-9; J: TRBJ1-1
CDR3: CASSQGAFSYNEQFF; DNA: TGTGCCAGCAGCCAAGGTGCGTTCTCCTACAATGAGCAGTTCTTC; size: NA; D: NA; V: TRBV4-2; J: TRBJ2-1
CDR3: CASGGGGISYNEQFF; DNA: TGTGCCAGCGGAGGGGGGGGCATCTCCTACAATGAGCAGTTCTTC; size: NA; D: NA; V: TRBV7-8; J: TRBJ2-1
CDR3: CASSPRGLGNQPQHF; DNA: TGCGCCAGCAGCCCCAGGGGGCTTGGCAATCAGCCCCAGCATTTT; size: NA; D: TRBD1; V: TRBV4-1; J: TRBJ1-5
CDR3: CASSYLTGGVGGGYTF; DNA: TGTGCCAGCAGCTACCTGACAGGGGGTGTCGGAGGTGGCTACACCTTC; size: once; D: TRBD1; V: TRBV7-2; J: TRBJ1-2
CDR3: CASSFGRERTGELFF; DNA: TGCGCCAGCAGCTTTGGGCGGGAGAGGACCGGGGAGCTGTTTTTT; size: once; D: TRBD2; V: TRBV5-1; J: TRBJ2-2
CDR3: CASTWGHRGPNYGYTF; DNA: TGTGCCAGCACCTGGGGCCACAGGGGGCCTAACTATGGCTACACCTTC; size: NA; D: TRBD1; V: TRBV5-4; J: TRBJ1-2
CDR3: CASSVGTSAMSSYNEQFF; DNA: TGTGCCAGCAGCGTAGGCACTAGCGCTATGAGCTCCTACAATGAGCAGTTCTTC; size: NA; D: TRBD2; V: TRBV9; J: TRBJ2-1
CDR3: CASLPSSLSPEPQHF; DNA: TGTGCCAGTCTTCCCTCTAGTCTATCTCCGGAGCCCCAGCATTTT; size: NA; D: NA; V: TRBV19; J: TRBJ1-5
CDR3: CASAAWANSYNEQFF; DNA: TGCGCCAGCGCCGCGTGGGCGAACTCCTACAATGAGCAGTTCTTC; size: few; D: NA; V: TRBV5-1; J: TRBJ2-1